Below, one T cell receptor (beta chain) is given with its context. This entry comes from a study of blood T cell repertoires in COVID-19. On the study more broadly: Both acute and convalescent COVID-19 samples were obtained from the United States, Italy and Spain. The cDNA or gDNA used as material had been derived from T cells, B-cell-depleted T cells, or PBMCs.

The authors' processing: From reference gene primer amplification, estimates of nucleated cell counts were derived. Generated by immunoSEQ multiplex PCR, the TCRdb table keeps only in-frame clones and is missing some. The V and J calls and clone size come from that table; D and trimming were worked out from the DNA. The data show fewer than 100,000 clones, with over 75% seen just once and less than 0.85% held by the top ten. This CDR3 is built from 14 residues. CDR1 SGDLS and CDR2 YYNGEE come from the germline V gene. Trimming pared 2 bases from V and 8 bases from J, leaving 14 bases between. The receptor was derived from a woman over 75 with acute or convalescent COVID-19. Input material: peripheral blood. The chain links TRBV9 to TRBJ2-1; D may be TRBD2 (5 bases). CDR3 loop: CASSVGGWADEQFF. CDR3 coding DNA: TGTGCCAGCAGCGTCGGCGGGTGGGCAGATGAGCAGTTCTTC.